The rows below give T cell receptor beta chains drawn from one sample of a study of response to subunit inactivated influenza vaccine. TCRdb re-analysed the RT-PCR reads in MiXCR, keeping a single row per CDR3 protein. Of around 470,000 distinct CDR3 sequences detected, 6% to 9% appear once; the ten largest clones hold about an eighth. The source material was PBMCs from blood, sampled around 2 years after vaccination. These receptors were taken from a man between 50 and 75 years old who received an inactivated influenza vaccine. The CDR3 runs from the conserved cysteine through the conserved F or W. The order of the fields is J gene, clone size, D gene, CDR3 length, V gene, CDR3 protein, CDR3 DNA. The D gene is left open where the match is weak. A row's size may be missing; if present it is once, few, many or a size class.

j_call: TRBJ2-5
clone_size: many
d_call: .
cdr3_length: 14
v_call: TRBV6-1
cdr3_aa: CASSEAKHKETQYF
cdr3_nt: TGTGCCAGCAGTGAAGCGAAACATAAAGAGACCCAGTACTTC

j_call: TRBJ2-3
clone_size: .
d_call: TRBD2
cdr3_length: 13
v_call: TRBV3-1
cdr3_aa: CASSQGERGTQYF
cdr3_nt: TGTGCCAGCAGCCAAGGGGAGCGGGGGACGCAGTATTTT

j_call: TRBJ2-1
clone_size: few
d_call: .
cdr3_length: 12
v_call: TRBV11-1
cdr3_aa: CASSRAQAKQFF
cdr3_nt: TGTGCCAGCAGTCGCGCACAGGCCAAGCAGTTCTTC

j_call: TRBJ1-2
clone_size: many
d_call: .
cdr3_length: 18
v_call: TRBV11-1
cdr3_aa: CASSPFSAGDRTRYGYTF
cdr3_nt: TGTGCCAGCAGCCCCTTCTCCGCCGGTGACCGAACACGCTATGGCTACACCTTC

j_call: TRBJ2-3
clone_size: .
d_call: TRBD1
cdr3_length: 13
v_call: TRBV5-1
cdr3_aa: CASRIDRADTQYF
cdr3_nt: TGCGCCAGCAGGATAGACAGGGCAGATACGCAGTATTTT

j_call: TRBJ2-7
clone_size: few
d_call: .
cdr3_length: 15
v_call: TRBV20-1
cdr3_aa: CSARDLGTVNYEQYF
cdr3_nt: TGCAGTGCTAGAGATCTCGGGACGGTGAACTACGAGCAGTACTTC

j_call: TRBJ2-3
clone_size: .
d_call: TRBD1
cdr3_length: 14
v_call: TRBV5-1
cdr3_aa: CASSSTGNGDTQYF
cdr3_nt: TGCGCCAGCAGCTCGACAGGGAATGGAGATACGCAGTATTTT

j_call: TRBJ2-5
clone_size: few
d_call: TRBD1
cdr3_length: 14
v_call: TRBV20-1
cdr3_aa: CSVPTTGGSETQYF
cdr3_nt: TGCAGTGTTCCAACAACAGGGGGTTCAGAGACCCAGTACTTC

j_call: TRBJ2-5
clone_size: few
d_call: TRBD1
cdr3_length: 11
v_call: TRBV6-1
cdr3_aa: CATQGGETQYF
cdr3_nt: TGTGCCACACAGGGGGGAGAGACCCAGTACTTC

j_call: TRBJ2-5
clone_size: .
d_call: .
cdr3_length: 13
v_call: TRBV29-1
cdr3_aa: CSVGKTGWETQYF
cdr3_nt: TGCAGCGTTGGAAAAACGGGGTGGGAGACCCAGTACTTC

j_call: TRBJ2-1
clone_size: few
d_call: TRBD2
cdr3_length: 15
v_call: TRBV20-1
cdr3_aa: CSAGGQAGGPYEQFF
cdr3_nt: TGCAGTGCTGGCGGGCAAGCGGGGGGGCCGTATGAGCAGTTCTTC

j_call: TRBJ2-2
clone_size: few
d_call: .
cdr3_length: 14
v_call: TRBV18
cdr3_aa: CASSPSPTTGELFF
cdr3_nt: TGTGCCAGCTCACCATCCCCCACGACCGGGGAGCTGTTTTTT

j_call: TRBJ2-7
clone_size: few
d_call: TRBD1
cdr3_length: 16
v_call: TRBV7-2
cdr3_aa: CASSLEDRRNSYEQYF
cdr3_nt: TGTGCCAGCAGCTTAGAGGACAGGAGAAACTCCTACGAGCAGTACTTC

j_call: TRBJ2-7
clone_size: many
d_call: .
cdr3_length: 10
v_call: TRBV20-1
cdr3_aa: CSAKTYEQYF
cdr3_nt: TGCAGTGCTAAAACCTACGAGCAGTACTTC

j_call: TRBJ1-1
clone_size: .
d_call: .
cdr3_length: 15
v_call: TRBV15
cdr3_aa: CATSRDRESGTEAFF
cdr3_nt: TGTGCCACCAGCAGAGATCGGGAAAGTGGCACTGAAGCTTTCTTT

j_call: TRBJ2-1
clone_size: .
d_call: .
cdr3_length: 16
v_call: TRBV9
cdr3_aa: CASSQSAFGVYNEQFF
cdr3_nt: TGTGCCAGCAGCCAATCCGCCTTCGGGGTCTACAATGAGCAGTTCTTC